What follows are 30 T cell receptor beta chains derived from one specimen sequenced in a study of shared clonotypes between healthy human individuals. Method: immunoSEQ multiplex PCR; TCRdb's copy keeps in-frame clones and lacks some. The repertoire includes about 1 million clones, under 80% of them detected once, and about 1.5% sits in the top ten. Sequencing was done on a sample of memory CD4+ T cells sorted from blood. Subset denoted: CD45RA-negative fraction. The receptors were sampled from a man in his late teens or twenties in good health.

The chain is built from TRBV10-3 and TRBJ2-2; D not certain. This CDR3 is built from 14 residues. V lost 6 bases to trimming and J lost 0 bases, with 8 bases between them. The germline V gene encodes CDR1 ENHRY and CDR2 SYGVKD. In nucleotides, the CDR3 is TGTGCCATCAGCGAAAAGGCGAACACCGGGGAGCTGTTTTTT. It encodes CAISEKANTGELFF.

The chain joins TRBV7-2 to TRBJ2-3; 11 positions match TRBD2. V lost 1 base and J lost 5; bases outside the gene matches: 2. The germline gives CDR1 SGHTA, CDR2 FQGNSA. The CDR3 extends over 15 amino acids. The CDR3 here is CASSLVAGGGDTQYF. CDR3 sequence (DNA): TGTGCCAGCAGCTTAGTAGCGGGGGGGGGAGATACGCAGTATTTT.

The rearrangement joins TRBV4-3 to TRBJ1-2, with no clear D. V lost 1 base to trimming and J lost 10 bases, with 13 bases between them. This CDR3 spans 13 amino acids. Germline CDR1 is LGHNA and CDR2 is YSLEER. CDR3 sequence: CASSQGSGVSYTF. The CDR3 region has the DNA TGCGCCAGCAGCCAAGGTTCCGGGGTGTCCTACACCTTC.

This clone has more than one count but fewer than ten. V and J are TRBV30 and TRBJ2-2; 12 positions match TRBD2. V lost 5 bases to trimming and J lost 3 bases; unmatched junction nucleotides: 10. CDR3 size: 17 residues. Germline V lookup: CDR1 GTSNPN, CDR2 SVGIG (reference sequence). DNA of the CDR3: TGTGCCTGGGACCAATGGACTAGCGGGAAGGACACCGGGGAGCTGTTTTTT. This encodes CAWDQWTSGKDTGELFF.

The J gene is TRBJ1-1, the V gene TRBV19; no definite D call. Germline V gene lookup returns CDR1 LNHDA and CDR2 SQIVND (reference sequence). CDR3 length: 12 residues. V shed 4 bases and J shed 5 bases, with 8 bases lying between them. This CDR3 reads CASSTSLTEAFF. The CDR3 DNA reads TGTGCCAGTAGTACGTCATTGACTGAAGCTTTCTTT.

This clone was counted a few times. This chain uses TRBV5-4 with TRBJ1-6; no clear D. The CDR3 is made up of 12 amino acids. Germline loops: CDR1 SGHNT, CDR2 YYREEE (reference sequence). The ends were cut back, 0 bases at V and 6 bases at J, with 1 base in the middle. Written as DNA, the CDR3 is TGTGCCAGCAGCTTGGGTAATTCACCCCTCCACTTT. Translated: CASSLGNSPLHF. The complete variable domain, with remaining parts taken from reference TRBV5-4 and TRBJ1-6, reads ETGVTQSPTHLIKTRGQQVTLRCSSQSGHNTVSWYQQALGQGPQFIFQYYREEENGRGNFPPRFSGLQFPNYSSELNVNALELDDSALYLCASSLGNSPLHFGNGTRLTVT.

The V call is TRBV25-1, the J call TRBJ1-6; possible D gene TRBD1, 6 bases. This CDR3 is built from 15 residues. V gave up 1 base and J gave up 5 bases, with 9 bases separating them. CDR1 MGHDK and CDR2 SYGVNS come from the germline V gene. CDR3 DNA: TGTGCCAGCAGTGAATCCGGGGGCAATAATTCACCCCTCCACTTT. Residues: CASSESGGNNSPLHF.

The rearrangement uses TRBV6-5 and TRBJ1-2, with D uncertain. Germline CDR1 MNHEY, CDR2 SVGAGI. The V gene lost 7 bases and the J gene lost 2 bases, with 8 bases spanning the gap. The CDR3 has 12 amino acids. The CDR3 spells CASTEGNYGYTF. CDR3 nucleotide sequence: TGTGCCAGCACGGAGGGAAACTATGGCTACACCTTC.

To note about this clone: At the DNA level, this CDR3 is encoded by other sequences in the same sample as well. The CDR3 loop reads CASSLGVGETQYF. Written as DNA, the CDR3 is TGCGCCAGCAGCTTGGGGGTCGGGGAGACCCAGTACTTC. The chain has TRBV5-1 and TRBJ2-5, with no clear D. Germline lookup yields CDR1 SGHRS and CDR2 YFSETQ. Trimming stripped 0 bases from V and 5 bases from J, with 8 bases between. This CDR3 region has 13 residues. Looking up the rest from reference TRBV5-1 and TRBJ2-5 gives the full variable domain: KAGVTQTPRYLIKTRGQQVTLSCSPISGHRSVSWYQQTPGQGLQFLFEYFSETQRNKGNFPGRFSGRQFSNSRSEMNVSTLELGDSALYLCASSLGVGETQYFGPGTRLLVL.

The chain combines TRBV6-5 with TRBJ1-6; TRBD1 aligns across 8 bases. The junction had 7 bases not matched to a gene; V was cut back by 2 bases and J by 10 bases. The germline V gene has CDR1 MNHEY and CDR2 SVGAGI. The CDR3 is 15 residues long. The chain's CDR3 is CASSYHRGLGSPLHF. CDR3 sequence (DNA): TGTGCCAGCAGTTACCACAGGGGGTTAGGCTCACCCCTCCACTTT.

The V call is TRBV10-2, the J call TRBJ2-1, with 9 bases fitting TRBD1. The CDR3 consists of 15 residues. With V trimmed by 6 bases and J by 7 bases, 10 bases remained unmatched. Germline CDR1 WSHSY, CDR2 SAAADI. CDR3 region: CASSDPRDRENEQFF. The CDR3 region has the DNA TGCGCCAGCAGCGACCCCCGGGACAGGGAAAATGAGCAGTTCTTC.

The table lists this clone with a few counts. Other DNA sequences in this sample translate to the same CDR3. The chain employs TRBV7-2 and TRBJ2-7; tentative D call: TRBD2 (6 bases). Trimming took off 1 base at V and 3 bases at J, with 7 bases between the two ends. The germline CDR1 and CDR2 sequences are SGHTA and FQGNSA. The CDR3 totals 13 residues. CDR3 sequence reads: CASSLVGGYEQYF. CDR3 nucleotides: TGTGCCAGCAGCTTAGTGGGAGGCTACGAGCAGTACTTC.

V is TRBV6-1 and J is TRBJ2-2; D is perhaps TRBD2 (5 bases). Trimming stripped 3 bases from V and 5 bases from J, with 13 bases between. Germline V lookup: CDR1 MNHNS, CDR2 SASEGT. CDR3 length equals 15 residues. CDR3 coding DNA: TGTGCCAGCAGTGAGGTTCAGTGGAGGACCGGGGAGCTGTTTTTT. Protein sequence: CASSEVQWRTGELFF.

V gene TRBV11-2 combines with J gene TRBJ2-5; 7 bases line up with TRBD2. With 4 bases clipped from V and 2 bases from J, the junction kept 7 bases outside the gene matches. The germline V gene has CDR1 SGHAT and CDR2 FQNNGV. This CDR3 region has 15 residues. DNA of the CDR3: TGTGCCAGCAGCTCGATTCTAGCGGAACAAGAGACCCAGTACTTC. This gives the protein CASSSILAEQETQYF. The full variable domain, completed using reference TRBV11-2 and TRBJ2-5, is EAGVAQSPRYKIIEKRQSVAFWCNPISGHATLYWYQQILGQGPKLLIQFQNNGVVDDSQLPKDRFSAERLKGVDSTLKIQPAKLEDSAVYLCASSSILAEQETQYFGPGTRLLVL.

The chain recombines TRBV7-2 with TRBJ1-1, with D perhaps matching TRBD1 (6 bases). Germline CDR1 reads SGHTA; CDR2 reads FQGNSA. V was pared by 4 bases and J by 3 bases, with 9 bases between. CDR3 length: 13 amino acids. The DNA of the CDR3 is TGTGCCAGCAGCTACGGACAGTACACTGAAGCTTTCTTT. It is translated as CASSYGQYTEAFF.

The rearrangement links TRBV9 to TRBJ2-4; possible D gene TRBD1, 6 bases. V lost 4 bases, J lost 6 bases, and 17 bases lay in between. Germline-derived CDR1 and CDR2 are SGDLS and YYNGEE. This CDR3 contains 15 residues. The CDR3 bases are TGTGCCAGCAGCACGGGTACAGGGATCCGAAACATTCAGTACTTC. Protein product: CASSTGTGIRNIQYF.

The chain joins TRBV6-1 to TRBJ1-2; D might be TRBD1 (5 bases). Trimming removed 6 bases at V and 1 base at J, with 12 bases between. Germline V gene data show CDR1 as MNHNS and CDR2 as SASEGT. The CDR3 totals 14 residues. The CDR3 coding sequence is TGTGCCAGCAGAAGAACGACAGATAACTATGGCTACACCTTC. Amino acid sequence: CASRRTTDNYGYTF.

The chain is built from TRBV30 and TRBJ2-2, with 9 bases lining up with TRBD1. The V gene's germline CDR1 is GTSNPN and CDR2 SVGIG (reference sequence). Trimming cost V 4 bases and J 5 bases; bases outside gene matches: 11. CDR3 size: 16 residues. The CDR3 bases are TGTGCCTGGATGCACCCGGGACAGGGTTGGACCGGGGAGCTGTTTTTT. Residues: CAWMHPGQGWTGELFF.

This chain links TRBV5-1 with TRBJ2-1; D might be TRBD2 (6 bases). V lost 0 bases and J lost 3, with 13 bases in between. Germline loops: CDR1 SGHRS, CDR2 YFSETQ. The CDR3 extends over 16 amino acids. CDR3: CASSLGTKGGYNEQFF. CDR3 nucleotides: TGCGCCAGCAGCTTGGGGACTAAGGGAGGCTACAATGAGCAGTTCTTC.

On this clone itself: Additional DNA sequences in this sample encode the identical CDR3. This chain links TRBV19 with TRBJ2-7; D may match TRBD1 or TRBD2 (5 bases each). CDR1 is LNHDA, CDR2 SQIVND, per germline (reference sequence). V lost 3 bases, J lost 4 bases, and 10 bases lay in between. The CDR3 sequence is 13 residues long. CDR3: CASSIQGGYEQYF. The CDR3 nucleotides read TGTGCCAGTAGTATTCAGGGCGGGTACGAGCAGTACTTC.

This clone was observed once. Other DNA sequences in the sample encode the same CDR3. The J gene is TRBJ2-3, the V gene TRBV2; D is undetermined. With 1 base removed from V and 7 bases from J, the gap between germline ends came to 0 bases. Germline V lookup: CDR1 SNHLY, CDR2 FYNNEI. The CDR3 contains 10 residues. DNA for the CDR3: TGTGCCAGCAGTGAAGATACGCAGTATTTT. Its protein product is CASSEDTQYF.

The count of this clone is one. This chain connects TRBV11-2 to TRBJ2-7; 8 nucleotides line up with TRBD1. Germline trimming cut 4 bases from V and 7 bases from J; bases unmatched to any gene: 6. The CDR3 runs 13 residues. Germline-derived CDR1 and CDR2 are SGHAT and FQNNGV. The CDR3 loop reads CASSWDRRMEQYF. The CDR3, as DNA: TGTGCCAGCAGCTGGGACAGGCGTATGGAGCAGTACTTC.

The chain is built from TRBV2 and TRBJ2-1; possible D gene TRBD2, 5 bases. Germline V CDR1 and CDR2: SNHLY, FYNNEI. V was shortened by 3 bases and J by 7 bases, with 16 bases between the two germline ends. The CDR3 length is 15 residues. The chain's CDR3 is CASSEDNKRRNEQFF. The CDR3 DNA is TGTGCCAGCAGTGAGGATAATAAGCGGAGGAATGAGCAGTTCTTC.

This clone was observed once. The chain recombines TRBV29-1 with TRBJ2-2; D is possibly TRBD1 (6 bases). This CDR3 is 13 amino acids long. CDR1 is SQVTM and CDR2 is ANQGSEA in the germline V gene. Trimming left V 6 bases short and J 8 bases short, with 16 bases between. The CDR3 region has the DNA TGCAGCGTCCCGAGCGAGGGGGTGGGGGAGCTGTTTTTT. This translates into CSVPSEGVGELFF.

The rearrangement uses TRBV28 and TRBJ1-5; 7 bases line up with TRBD1. With V trimmed by 3 bases and J by 7 bases, 18 bases remained unmatched. The CDR3 sequence is 18 residues long. Per the germline V gene, CDR1 is MDHEN and CDR2 is SYDVKM. The CDR3 reads CASSFSTMTGQLSQPQHF. The CDR3 DNA is TGTGCCAGCAGTTTCTCCACCATGACAGGGCAATTATCCCAGCCCCAGCATTTT.

The rearrangement uses TRBV5-4 and TRBJ1-3; D gene ambiguous. Germline CDR1 SGHNT, CDR2 YYREEE (reference sequence). V lost 0 bases to trimming and J lost 4 bases, with 8 bases between them. The CDR3 spans 14 residues. In DNA form, the CDR3 reads TGTGCCAGCAGCTTGGGCGGACTCGGAAACACCATATATTTT. As protein: CASSLGGLGNTIYF.

The V call is TRBV25-1, the J call TRBJ2-3; D may be TRBD2 (6 bases). Trimming cost V 2 bases and J 0 bases, with 9 bases left between them. This CDR3 has 15 residues. In germline, CDR1 is MGHDK, CDR2 SYGVNS. The CDR3 DNA reads as TGTGCCAGCAGTGAAGCGGGACCTAGCACAGATACGCAGTATTTT. Amino acid sequence: CASSEAGPSTDTQYF.

The V gene is TRBV27, the J gene TRBJ1-4; D is undetermined. CDR1 MNHEY and CDR2 SMNVEV come from the germline V gene (reference sequence). The CDR3 is made up of 16 amino acids. V shed 5 bases and J shed 5 bases, with 18 bases lying between them. CDR3 protein: CASSGFGSFPNEKLFF. The CDR3 DNA sequence: TGTGCCAGCAGTGGGTTTGGCAGCTTCCCGAATGAAAAACTGTTTTTT.

This chain joins TRBV30 and TRBJ2-1, with TRBD1 matching 11 bases. The CDR3 consists of 15 residues. The J segment lost 4 bases and the V segment lost 1 base, leaving 3 bases of the junction unmatched. Germline V lookup: CDR1 GTSNPN, CDR2 SVGIG (reference sequence). DNA for the CDR3: TGTGCCTGGAGTGGGACAGGGGGCCGGTACAATGAGCAGTTCTTC. Residues: CAWSGTGGRYNEQFF.

This clone was observed many times. The genes are TRBV6-5 and TRBJ1-6; D may be TRBD1 (6 bases). Deletions cut 6 bases from V and 6 bases from J, with 9 bases between. The germline gives CDR1 MNHEY, CDR2 SVGAGI. The CDR3 is 13 amino acids. The CDR3 nucleotides are TGTGCCAGCAGGGGGGCCAGTAATTCACCCCTCCACTTT. The encoded protein is CASRGASNSPLHF.